The clone carrying this T cell receptor beta chain was observed a single time. This specimen comes from a study of blood T cell repertoires in COVID-19. Study background: PBMCs, B-cell-depleted T cells, or T cells were the source of the cDNA or gDNA that made up the material.

V shed 0 bases and J shed 5 bases, with 12 bases lying between them. The CDR3 is 15 amino acids. The germline V gene encodes CDR1 SGDLS and CDR2 YYNGEE. In the authors' workflow: It was from reference gene primer amplification that nucleated cell counts were estimated. Here immunoSEQ multiplex PCR was the method, and the copy in TCRdb shows in-frame clones only, minus some. V and J calls and clone size come straight from that table; D and trimming were deduced from the DNA. The sample lists under 95,000 clones; around 90% were seen once. The sequence derives from a woman aged 45-65 years with acute or convalescent COVID-19. Sequenced: peripheral blood. V and J are TRBV9 and TRBJ2-1; D not resolved. For the CDR3, the DNA is TGTGCCAGCAGCGTAGCTATGCGTTTCGACAATGAGCAGTTCTTC. Translated, it gives CASSVAMRFDNEQFF.